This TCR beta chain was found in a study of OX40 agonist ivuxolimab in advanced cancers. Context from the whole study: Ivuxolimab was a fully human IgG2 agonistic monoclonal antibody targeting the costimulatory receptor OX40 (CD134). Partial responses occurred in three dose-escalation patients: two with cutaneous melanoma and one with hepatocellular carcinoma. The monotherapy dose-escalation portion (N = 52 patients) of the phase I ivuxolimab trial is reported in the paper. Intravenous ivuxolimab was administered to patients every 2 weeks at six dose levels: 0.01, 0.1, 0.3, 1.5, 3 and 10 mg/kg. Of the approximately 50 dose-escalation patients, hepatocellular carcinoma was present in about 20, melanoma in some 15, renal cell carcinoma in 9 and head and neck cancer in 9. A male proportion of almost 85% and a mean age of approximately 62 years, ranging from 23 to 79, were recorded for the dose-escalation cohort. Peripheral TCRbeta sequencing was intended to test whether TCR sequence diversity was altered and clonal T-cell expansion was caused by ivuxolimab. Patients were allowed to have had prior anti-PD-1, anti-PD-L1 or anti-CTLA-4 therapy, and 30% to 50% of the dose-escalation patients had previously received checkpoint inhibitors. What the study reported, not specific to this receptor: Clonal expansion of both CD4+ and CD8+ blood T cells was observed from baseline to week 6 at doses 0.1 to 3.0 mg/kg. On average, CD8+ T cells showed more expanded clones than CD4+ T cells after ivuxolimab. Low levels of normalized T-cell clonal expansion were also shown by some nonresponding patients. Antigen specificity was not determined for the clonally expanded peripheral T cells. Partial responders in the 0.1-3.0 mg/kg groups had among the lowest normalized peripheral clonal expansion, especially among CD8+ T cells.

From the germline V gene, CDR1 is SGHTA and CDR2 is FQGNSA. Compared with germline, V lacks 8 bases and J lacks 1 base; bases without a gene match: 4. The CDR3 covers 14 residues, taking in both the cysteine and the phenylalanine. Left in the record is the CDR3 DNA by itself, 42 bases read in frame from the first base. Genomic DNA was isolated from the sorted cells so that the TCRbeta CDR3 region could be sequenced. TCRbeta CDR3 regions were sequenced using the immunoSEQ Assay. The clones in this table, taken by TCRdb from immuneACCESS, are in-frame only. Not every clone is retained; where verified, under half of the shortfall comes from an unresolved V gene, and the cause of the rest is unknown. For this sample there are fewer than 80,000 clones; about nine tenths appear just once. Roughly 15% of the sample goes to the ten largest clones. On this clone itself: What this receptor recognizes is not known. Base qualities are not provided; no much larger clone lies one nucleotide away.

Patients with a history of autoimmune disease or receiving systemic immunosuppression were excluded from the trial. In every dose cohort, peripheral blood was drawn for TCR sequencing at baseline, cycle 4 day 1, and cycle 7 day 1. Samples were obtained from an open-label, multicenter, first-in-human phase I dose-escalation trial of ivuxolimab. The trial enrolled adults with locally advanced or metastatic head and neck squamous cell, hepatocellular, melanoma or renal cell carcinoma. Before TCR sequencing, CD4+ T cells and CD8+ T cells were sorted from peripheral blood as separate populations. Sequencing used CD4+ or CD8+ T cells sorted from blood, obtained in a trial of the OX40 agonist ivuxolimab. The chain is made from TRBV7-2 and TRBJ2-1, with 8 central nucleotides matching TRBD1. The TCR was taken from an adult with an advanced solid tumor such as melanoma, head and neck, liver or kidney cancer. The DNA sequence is TGTGCCAGCCGCCAGGGGGCGTCCTACAATGAGCAGTTCTTC. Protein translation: CASRQGASYNEQFF.